This TCR beta chain was sequenced during a study of T cell changes during pregnancy in multiple sclerosis. Assay: immunoSEQ multiplex PCR; the TCRdb copy retains only in-frame clones and omits some. In the table there are roughly 69,000 clones, roughly nine tenths of which are singletons. CDR1 and CDR2 from the germline V gene are MNHEY and SVGAGI. This CDR3 comprises 14 residues. V was clipped by 2 bases and J by 4 bases; unmatched bases: 2. The chain is built from TRBV6-5 and TRBJ1-1; 9 nucleotides agree with TRBD1. Specimen: peripheral blood, collected in the second trimester of pregnancy. This clonotype was sampled from a female donor with multiple sclerosis, enrolled in a pregnancy study. CDR3 bases: TGTGCCAGCAGTTACGTGGGACAGGGCACTGAAGCTTTCTTT. Amino acid sequence: CASSYVGQGTEAFF.